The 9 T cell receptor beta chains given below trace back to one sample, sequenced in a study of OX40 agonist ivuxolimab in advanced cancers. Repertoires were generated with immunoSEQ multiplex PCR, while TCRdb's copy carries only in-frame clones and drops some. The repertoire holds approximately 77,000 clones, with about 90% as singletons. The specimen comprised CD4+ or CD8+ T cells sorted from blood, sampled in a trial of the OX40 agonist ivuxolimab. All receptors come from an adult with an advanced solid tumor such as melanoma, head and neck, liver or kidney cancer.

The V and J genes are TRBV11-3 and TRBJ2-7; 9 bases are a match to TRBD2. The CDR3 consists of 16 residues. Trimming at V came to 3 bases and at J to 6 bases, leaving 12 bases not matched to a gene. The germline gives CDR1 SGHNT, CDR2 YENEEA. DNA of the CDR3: TGTGCCAGCAGCTTCTCGGGCGGGAGGGCCATTGGCGAGCAGTACTTC. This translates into CASSFSGGRAIGEQYF.

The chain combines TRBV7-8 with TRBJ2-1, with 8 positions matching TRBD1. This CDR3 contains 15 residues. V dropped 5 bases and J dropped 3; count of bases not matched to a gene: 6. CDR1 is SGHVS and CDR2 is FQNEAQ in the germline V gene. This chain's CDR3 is CASSPRTGNYNEQFF. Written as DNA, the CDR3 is TGTGCCAGCAGCCCTAGGACAGGGAACTACAATGAGCAGTTCTTC.

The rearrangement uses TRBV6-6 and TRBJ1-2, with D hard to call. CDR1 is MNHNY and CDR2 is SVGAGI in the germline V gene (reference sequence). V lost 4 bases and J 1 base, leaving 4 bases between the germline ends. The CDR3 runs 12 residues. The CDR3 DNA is TGTGCCAGCAGTTCACTTAACTATGGCTACACCTTC. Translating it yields CASSSLNYGYTF.

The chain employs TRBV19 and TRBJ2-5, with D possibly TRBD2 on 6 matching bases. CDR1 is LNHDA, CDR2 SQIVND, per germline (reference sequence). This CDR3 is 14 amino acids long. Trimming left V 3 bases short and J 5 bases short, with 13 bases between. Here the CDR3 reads CASSIGTREETQYF. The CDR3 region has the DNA TGTGCCAGTAGTATCGGGACTCGGGAGGAGACCCAGTACTTC. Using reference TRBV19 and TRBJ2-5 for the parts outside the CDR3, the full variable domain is DGGITQSPKYLFRKEGQNVTLSCEQNLNHDAMYWYRQDPGQGLRLIYYSQIVNDFQKGDIAEGYSVSREKKESFPLTVTSAQKNPTAFYLCASSIGTREETQYFGPGTRLLVL.

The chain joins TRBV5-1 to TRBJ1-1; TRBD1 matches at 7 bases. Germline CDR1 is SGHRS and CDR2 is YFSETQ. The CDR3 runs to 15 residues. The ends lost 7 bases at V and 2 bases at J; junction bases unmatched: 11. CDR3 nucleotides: TGCGCCAGCTCGAGAGACGGGACAGCTAACACTGAAGCTTTCTTT. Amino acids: CASSRDGTANTEAFF. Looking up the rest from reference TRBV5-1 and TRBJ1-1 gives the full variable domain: KAGVTQTPRYLIKTRGQQVTLSCSPISGHRSVSWYQQTPGQGLQFLFEYFSETQRNKGNFPGRFSGRQFSNSRSEMNVSTLELGDSALYLCASSRDGTANTEAFFGQGTRLTVV.

CDR3 bases: TGTGCCAGCAGCAAATGGGCAGGGAGGGGCGCTGAAGCTTTCTTT. Its translation: CASSKWAGRGAEAFF. The chain combines TRBV6-6 with TRBJ1-1; tentatively, D is TRBD1 (5 bases). Germline lookup yields CDR1 MNHNY and CDR2 SVGAGI (reference sequence). V was pared by 6 bases and J by 6 bases, with 20 bases between. The CDR3 runs to 15 residues.

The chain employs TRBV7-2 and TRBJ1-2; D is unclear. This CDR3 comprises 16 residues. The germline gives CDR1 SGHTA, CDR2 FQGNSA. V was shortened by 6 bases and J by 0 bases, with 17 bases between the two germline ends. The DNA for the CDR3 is TGTGCCAGCAGAGCCGTCACGGAATCAGCTAACTATGGCTACACCTTC. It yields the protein CASRAVTESANYGYTF.

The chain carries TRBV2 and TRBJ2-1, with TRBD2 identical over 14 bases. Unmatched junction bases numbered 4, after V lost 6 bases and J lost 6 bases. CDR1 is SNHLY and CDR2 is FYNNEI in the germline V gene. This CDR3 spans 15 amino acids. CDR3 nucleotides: TGTGCCAGCAGGACGACTAGCGGGAGGGCCAATGAGCAGTTCTTC. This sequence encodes CASRTTSGRANEQFF.

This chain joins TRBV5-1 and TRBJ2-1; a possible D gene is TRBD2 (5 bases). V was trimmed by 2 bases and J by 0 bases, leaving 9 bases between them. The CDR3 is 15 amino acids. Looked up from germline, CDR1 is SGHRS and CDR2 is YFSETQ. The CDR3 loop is CASSFTGSSYNEQFF. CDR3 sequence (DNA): TGCGCCAGCAGCTTTACGGGGAGCTCCTACAATGAGCAGTTCTTC.